Listed here are 14 T cell receptor beta chains from one sample, sequenced in a study of CD8 T cells in Susac syndrome. RNA was extracted with the RNeasy kit, and a quantity of about 0.45 to 1 ug was reverse transcribed using random hexamers. Via MiXCR, TCRdb re-called the immunoSEQ multiplex PCR reads, giving one row per CDR3 protein. This table has under 200,000 distinct CDR3 sequences, approximately 94% appearing once. Material for sequencing was CD4+ T cells from PBMCs. The receptor set was obtained from a human donor with Susac syndrome.

The chain is built from TRBV20-1 and TRBJ1-1; possibly TRBD1 for D (5 bases). Trimming took 2 bases from V and 5 from J, leaving 6 bases between them. This CDR3 comprises 11 residues. The germline V gene encodes CDR1 DFQATT and CDR2 SNEGSKA (reference sequence). The CDR3 loop reads CSARQGTEAFF. Here the CDR3 DNA reads TGCAGTGCTAGACAGGGAACTGAAGCTTTCTTT.

The chain uses TRBV30 and TRBJ2-3, with 9 positions matching TRBD1. The germline V gene has CDR1 GTSNPN and CDR2 SVGIG (reference sequence). The CDR3 has 13 amino acids. The V and J ends lost 7 bases and 1 base, in that order; junction bases with no gene match: 3. The CDR3 reads CAYRDRGTDTQYF. The CDR3, as DNA: TGTGCCTACCGGGACAGGGGCACAGATACGCAGTATTTT.

This chain uses TRBV5-1 with TRBJ1-6; D not resolved. In germline, CDR1 is SGHRS, CDR2 YFSETQ. The CDR3 spans 18 residues. Trimming shortened V by 4 bases and J by 0 bases, and 17 bases separated the two germline ends. Written as DNA, the CDR3 is TGCGCCAGCAGCCCGGATGGGGTCCGGCGCTCCTATAATTCACCCCTCCACTTT. The encoded protein is CASSPDGVRRSYNSPLHF.

The rearrangement uses TRBV7-9 and TRBJ1-6; D call uncertain. The CDR3 is made up of 12 amino acids. V gave up 3 bases and J gave up 6 bases, with 3 bases separating them. The germline V gene has CDR1 SEHNR and CDR2 FQNEAQ (reference sequence). The CDR3 region has the DNA TGTGCCAGCAGCTTCAGTAATTCACCCCTCCACTTT. Its protein product is CASSFSNSPLHF.

V gene TRBV5-4 combines with J gene TRBJ1-2; the match to TRBD1 covers 7 bases. V shed 0 bases, J shed 8 bases, and the junction held 10 bases outside the gene matches. This CDR3 spans 15 amino acids. CDR1 and CDR2 from the germline V gene are SGHNT and YYREEE (reference sequence). CDR3 in DNA: TGTGCCAGCAGCTTGGCGGGACAGAAAACGGGAGGCTACACCTTC. It is translated as CASSLAGQKTGGYTF.

The chain uses TRBV20-1 and TRBJ1-5; TRBD1 aligns across 8 bases. The CDR3 sequence is 15 residues long. V shed 3 bases and J 4 bases; nucleotides not matched to a gene: 8. CDR1 and CDR2 (germline): DFQATT, SNEGSKA (reference sequence). CDR3 bases: TGCAGTGCTAGCATAGGGACAGGCGGAAATCAGCCCCAGCATTTT. Translated: CSASIGTGGNQPQHF.

V gene TRBV29-1 combines with J gene TRBJ1-2; 7 bases align to TRBD1. Trimming removed 4 bases from V and 8 bases from J; junction bases left unmatched: 10. CDR3 length: 13 amino acids. Germline V gene sequence: CDR1 SQVTM, CDR2 ANQGSEA. CDR3 bases: TGCAGCGTTGTTAGAGACAGGGTCGGAGGCTACACCTTC. Translation: CSVVRDRVGGYTF.

The rearrangement links TRBV7-9 to TRBJ2-3; no definite D call. This CDR3 contains 14 residues. V was cut by 0 bases and J by 5 bases, with 9 bases left in between. Per germline, CDR1 SEHNR and CDR2 FQNEAQ (reference sequence). CDR3 coding DNA: TGTGCCAGCAGCTTAGCGGGTTGGGGAGATACGCAGTATTTT. It is translated as CASSLAGWGDTQYF.

The count of this clonotype is one. The rearrangement joins TRBV12-3 or TRBV12-4 to TRBJ2-7; 9 nucleotides match TRBD1. Trimming cost V 4 bases and J 2 bases; bases outside gene matches: 6. This CDR3 comprises 15 residues. DNA for the CDR3: TGTGCCAGCAGTTCCGACAGGGGGAATCCCTACGAGCAGTACTTC. Residues: CASSSDRGNPYEQYF.

The chain is built from TRBV4-1 and TRBJ1-1; weak D call: TRBD1 (6 bases). CDR1 is MGHRA and CDR2 is YSYEKL in the germline V gene. V was cut by 0 bases and J by 1 base, with 15 bases left in between. The CDR3 loop spans 17 amino acids. The chain's CDR3 is CASSQETTGPPNTEAFF. The CDR3 nucleotides read TGCGCCAGCAGCCAAGAGACGACAGGACCTCCGAACACTGAAGCTTTCTTT.

The chain uses TRBV12-3 or TRBV12-4 and TRBJ2-7, with 9 bases identical to TRBD1. The CDR3 covers 13 residues. Unmatched junction bases numbered 5, after V lost 5 bases and J lost 6 bases. The CDR3 is CASSGTGPGEQYF. CDR3 DNA: TGTGCCAGCAGTGGGACAGGGCCCGGCGAGCAGTACTTC.

The CDR3 DNA follows: TGTGCCAGCAGCCAGAAGGCCGGGGAGCTGTTTTTT. Its protein product is CASSQKAGELFF. The gene calls are TRBV4-2 and TRBJ2-2; D call uncertain. This CDR3 contains 12 residues. The germline gives CDR1 LGHNA, CDR2 YNFKEQ. The V end lost 3 bases, the J end lost 6 bases, and 5 bases lay between the germline ends.

The genes are TRBV29-1 and TRBJ1-2, with 8 bases that match TRBD1. V lost 8 bases to trimming and J lost 4 bases; unmatched junction nucleotides: 3. Germline loops: CDR1 SQVTM, CDR2 ANQGSEA. CDR3 length: 11 residues. The CDR3 region is CSTGGVYGYTF. Here the CDR3 DNA reads TGCAGCACAGGGGGAGTCTATGGCTACACCTTC.

The chain recombines TRBV30 with TRBJ2-1; unclear D gene. The CDR3 has 15 residues. V shed 0 bases and J shed 3 bases, with 12 bases lying between them. CDR1 is GTSNPN, CDR2 SVGIG, per germline (reference sequence). The CDR3 region is CAWSVNSVGYNEQFF. As DNA, the CDR3 is TGTGCCTGGAGTGTAAACTCGGTCGGCTACAATGAGCAGTTCTTC.